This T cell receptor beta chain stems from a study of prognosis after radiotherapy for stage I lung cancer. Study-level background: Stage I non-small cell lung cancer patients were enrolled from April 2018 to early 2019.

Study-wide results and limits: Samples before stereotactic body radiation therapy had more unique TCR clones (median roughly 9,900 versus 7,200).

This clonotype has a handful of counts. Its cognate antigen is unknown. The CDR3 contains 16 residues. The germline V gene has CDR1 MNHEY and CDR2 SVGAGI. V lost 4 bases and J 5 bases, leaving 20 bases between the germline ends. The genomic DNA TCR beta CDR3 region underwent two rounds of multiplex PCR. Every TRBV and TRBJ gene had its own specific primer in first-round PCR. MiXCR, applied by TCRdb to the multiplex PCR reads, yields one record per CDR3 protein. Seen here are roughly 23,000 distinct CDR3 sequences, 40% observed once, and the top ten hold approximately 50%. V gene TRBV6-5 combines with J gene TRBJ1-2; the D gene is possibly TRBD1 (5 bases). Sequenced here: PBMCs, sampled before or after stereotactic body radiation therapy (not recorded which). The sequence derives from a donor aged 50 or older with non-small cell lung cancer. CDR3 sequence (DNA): TGTGCCAGCAGTTTGGGGCCCGCGGCAGTCGGGTATGGCTACACCTTC. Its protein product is CASSLGPAAVGYGYTF.